Shown below are 21 T cell receptor beta chains from a single sample sequenced in a study of T cell responses to AZD1222 COVID-19 vaccine. Sequencing used immunoSEQ multiplex PCR; TCRdb keeps in-frame clones, though not all of them. The data show 90,000 to 120,000 clones, with about nine tenths seen just once and 3.5% to 4.5% held by the top ten. The sample consisted of peripheral blood, taken on day 0 of AZD1222 vaccination. The receptors stem from an adult in good health.

The chain carries TRBV7-2 and TRBJ2-3; D is ambiguous. CDR1 is SGHTA and CDR2 is FQGNSA in the germline V gene. The CDR3 runs 13 residues. Trimming took off 4 bases at V and 4 bases at J, with 9 bases between the two ends. CDR3 sequence reads: CASSSSRSDTQYF. DNA for the CDR3: TGTGCCAGCAGCTCCTCTAGGTCAGATACGCAGTATTTT.

CDR3 sequence reads: CASSSGQGRYGYTF. In DNA, the CDR3 is TGTGCCAGCAGCTCAGGACAGGGGAGGTATGGCTACACCTTC. The gene calls are TRBV9 and TRBJ1-2, with 9 bases aligning to TRBD1. Germline trimming cut 4 bases from V and 5 bases from J; bases unmatched to any gene: 6. The CDR3 has 14 amino acids. Germline V lookup: CDR1 SGDLS, CDR2 YYNGEE.

The chain has TRBV7-8 and TRBJ2-2; 9 bases fit TRBD2. Germline loops: CDR1 SGHVS, CDR2 FQNEAQ. The CDR3 has 17 amino acids. Germline trimming cut 5 bases from V and 0 bases from J; bases unmatched to any gene: 7. As DNA, the CDR3 is TGTGCCAGCAGCCGCGGGGGGGCCGGGGCGAACACCGGGGAGCTGTTTTTT. Its protein product is CASSRGGAGANTGELFF. Variable domain in full (rest from reference TRBV7-8 and TRBJ2-2): GAGVSQSPRYKVAKRGQDVALRCDPISGHVSLFWYQQALGQGPEFLTYFQNEAQLDKSGLPSDRFFAERPEGSVSTLKIQRTQQEDSAVYLCASSRGGAGANTGELFFGEGSRLTVL.

This clone occurred a few times. The rearrangement links TRBV19 to TRBJ1-5; 7 nucleotides align to TRBD1. Germline V gene sequence: CDR1 LNHDA, CDR2 SQIVND (reference sequence). The trim removed 4 bases at V and 5 bases at J, leaving 14 bases unmatched. This CDR3 region has 17 residues. This chain's CDR3 is CASSKGRGGGGHQPQHF. Here the CDR3 DNA reads TGTGCCAGTAGTAAAGGGCGAGGAGGGGGCGGCCATCAGCCCCAGCATTTT.

In the case of this clone: At one end, the junction sequence differs from germline, possibly due to a read error. The chain has TRBV6-4 and TRBJ2-1; D may be TRBD1 or TRBD2 (5 bases each). The CDR3 sequence is 12 residues long. The germline V gene encodes CDR1 MRHNA and CDR2 SNTAGT. The DNA of the CDR3 is TGTGCCAGCAGTAACTCCGGGACCAAGCAGTTCTTC. This gives the protein CASSNSGTKQFF.

The gene calls are TRBV5-1 and TRBJ1-1; D gene uncertain. Looked up from germline, CDR1 is SGHRS and CDR2 is YFSETQ. V was clipped by 6 bases and J by 2 bases, with 20 bases between them. The CDR3 has 16 amino acids. DNA for the CDR3: TGCGCCAGCAACCACTGGAGGCGGTTAAATAACACTGAAGCTTTCTTT. It translates to CASNHWRRLNNTEAFF.

The chain joins TRBV27 to TRBJ2-2; D might be TRBD2 (6 bases). CDR1 is MNHEY and CDR2 is SMNVEV in the germline V gene (reference sequence). The CDR3 spans 14 residues. Deletions cut 6 bases from V and 5 bases from J, with 13 bases between. The CDR3 nucleotides are TGTGCCAGCAGCTGGAGGGGAGGTACCGGGGAGCTGTTTTTT. This encodes CASSWRGGTGELFF.

The chain employs TRBV18 and TRBJ2-3, with D perhaps TRBD1 or TRBD2 (6 bases each). With 1 base removed from V and 6 bases from J, the gap between germline ends came to 8 bases. The germline gives CDR1 KGHSH, CDR2 LQKENI. The CDR3 has 13 residues. CDR3 in DNA: TGTGCCAGCTCACCACGAGGGGGGGATACGCAGTATTTT. Its protein is CASSPRGGDTQYF.

This clone was counted once. The rearrangement joins TRBV14 to TRBJ1-6; 7 bases are shared with TRBD1. With V trimmed by 0 bases and J by 10 bases, 9 bases remained unmatched. Germline V gives CDR1 SGHDN, CDR2 FVKESK. This CDR3 comprises 16 residues. As DNA, the CDR3 is TGTGCCAGCAGCCAAGATCTCTGGGACAGTGGGTCACCCCTCCACTTT. Translation: CASSQDLWDSGSPLHF.

The chain carries TRBV5-1 and TRBJ2-3; D is unresolved. CDR1 and CDR2 from the germline V gene are SGHRS and YFSETQ. The V gene lost 0 bases and the J gene lost 4 bases, with 0 bases spanning the gap. This CDR3 contains 11 residues. CDR3 region: CASSLADTQYF. CDR3 DNA: TGCGCCAGCAGCTTGGCAGATACGCAGTATTTT.

The chain recombines TRBV7-8 with TRBJ1-2; D is undetermined. Germline assignment: CDR1 SGHVS and CDR2 FQNEAQ. The CDR3 length is 14 residues. Between the trimmed V and J ends, which lost 0 bases and 4 bases, there was a span of 9 bases. CDR3 in amino acids: CASSLAQQIYGYTF. The DNA of the CDR3 is TGTGCCAGCAGCTTAGCACAGCAGATCTATGGCTACACCTTC.

This clone was observed a single time. V and J are TRBV11-2 and TRBJ1-2; 7 bases fit TRBD1. Germline V gene sequence: CDR1 SGHAT, CDR2 FQNNGV. The trim removed 5 bases at V and 7 bases at J, leaving 19 bases unmatched. The CDR3 runs 17 residues. CDR3 sequence reads: CASSPNLGGGGQGGYTF. The CDR3 nucleotides read TGTGCCAGCAGCCCGAATCTAGGGGGCGGTGGGCAGGGTGGCTACACCTTC. The whole variable domain, filled in from reference TRBV11-2 and TRBJ1-2, reads EAGVAQSPRYKIIEKRQSVAFWCNPISGHATLYWYQQILGQGPKLLIQFQNNGVVDDSQLPKDRFSAERLKGVDSTLKIQPAKLEDSAVYLCASSPNLGGGGQGGYTFGSGTRLTVV.

The V call is TRBV6-5, the J call TRBJ2-5; D remains unclear. The CDR3 has 12 amino acids. V shed 6 bases and J shed 7 bases, with 12 bases lying between them. Germline-derived CDR1 and CDR2 are MNHEY and SVGAGI. CDR3 in amino acids: CASRADGWTQYF. The DNA for the CDR3 is TGTGCCAGCAGAGCAGATGGGTGGACCCAGTACTTC.

This rearrangement joins TRBV28 to TRBJ1-2; D might be TRBD1 (5 bases). V was cut by 2 bases and J by 4 bases, with 11 bases left in between. CDR1 is MDHEN and CDR2 is SYDVKM in the germline V gene. The length of the CDR3 is 14 residues. CDR3: CASSLTDRAYGYTF. The CDR3 nucleotides are TGTGCCAGCAGTTTAACCGACAGAGCCTATGGCTACACCTTC.

The chain joins TRBV2 to TRBJ2-3; weak D call: TRBD2 (6 bases). The V end was cut by 5 bases, the J end by 0 bases, with 12 bases between. The CDR3 sequence is 15 residues long. Germline V gene sequence: CDR1 SNHLY, CDR2 FYNNEI. The CDR3 protein is CASSWDSLSTDTQYF. The CDR3 nucleotides read TGTGCCAGCAGTTGGGACTCCCTGAGCACAGATACGCAGTATTTT.

The chain is built from TRBV7-2 and TRBJ2-7; D might be TRBD1 or TRBD2, each matching 5 bases. V was pared by 5 bases and J by 3 bases, with 17 bases between. The CDR3 length is 15 residues. The germline CDR1 and CDR2 sequences are SGHTA and FQGNSA. The chain's CDR3 is CASSSMGLAGYEQYF. CDR3 bases: TGTGCCAGCAGCAGCATGGGGCTGGCGGGCTACGAGCAGTACTTC.

V gene TRBV27 combines with J gene TRBJ2-5; TRBD1 matches at 12 bases. There are 23 residues in the CDR3. Germline CDR1 MNHEY, CDR2 SMNVEV (reference sequence). Trimming cost V 3 bases and J 5 bases; bases outside gene matches: 28. The CDR3 nucleotides read TGTGCCAGCAGTTTGTTCAGGATTAGACAGCCGGGACAGGGGGCGACTGATATTGAGACCCAGTACTTC. It specifies CASSLFRIRQPGQGATDIETQYF.

DNA for the CDR3: TGTGCCAGCAGCCCATCGGGACAGGGGATTTTTGGCTACACCTTC. Residues: CASSPSGQGIFGYTF. This rearrangement joins TRBV28 to TRBJ1-2, with TRBD1 matching over 10 bases. The V gene end was trimmed by 6 bases and the J gene end by 7 bases; junction bases not matched to a gene: 11. The CDR3 contains 15 residues. Germline lookup yields CDR1 MDHEN and CDR2 SYDVKM.

The genes are TRBV21-1 and TRBJ1-3. TRBV21-1 corresponds to a pseudogene. This CDR3 comprises 12 residues. CDR3 protein: CASSPPGETTNF. The CDR3 DNA sequence: TGTGCCAGCAGCCCTCCCGGGGAAACGACGAATTTT.

The chain uses TRBV28 and TRBJ2-7; D might be TRBD1 or TRBD2, each matching 5 bases. The CDR3 is 13 residues long. V was pared by 6 bases and J by 6 bases, with 15 bases between. Germline-derived CDR1 and CDR2 are MDHEN and SYDVKM. The CDR3 loop is CASSPPQGREQYF. The CDR3 coding sequence is TGTGCCAGCAGCCCGCCCCAGGGACGCGAGCAGTACTTC.

The rearrangement uses TRBV2 and TRBJ1-2; 7 nucleotides align to TRBD1. Germline lookup yields CDR1 SNHLY and CDR2 FYNNEI. The junction had 7 bases not matched to a gene; V was cut back by 5 bases and J by 1 base. This CDR3 contains 15 residues. For the CDR3, the DNA is TGTGCCAGCAGTTCCCGACAGGGAGGTAACTATGGCTACACCTTC. It yields the protein CASSSRQGGNYGYTF.